Sequencing of this TCR beta chain was carried out in a study of cytomegalovirus exposure and HLA in healthy donors. Amplification used 60 Vbeta primers and 13 Jbeta primers. Assay: immunoSEQ multiplex PCR; the TCRdb copy retains only in-frame clones and omits some. The sample records approximately 150,000 clones, about four fifths being singletons. General study results and limits: What TCR beta sequences reportedly achieved was accurate prediction of HLA-A and HLA-B alleles in most subjects. Some public TCRs appeared in many individuals, while most sequences were rare.

Likely unrecorded immune exposures existed in these nominally healthy donors. Details on this clone: What it binds is unknown.

The clonotype comes from a man aged 35 to 55 in good health and CMV-seronegative. The specimen was PBMCs.

CDR3 amino acids: CASSPTWTSGGAGEQFF. CDR3 in DNA: TGTGCCAGCAGCCCCACATGGACTAGCGGGGGGGCTGGTGAGCAGTTCTTC. The chain joins TRBV7-2 to TRBJ2-1, with 15 nucleotides matching TRBD2. This CDR3 contains 17 residues. Germline V CDR1 and CDR2: SGHTA, FQGNSA. The V segment lost 5 bases and the J segment 9 bases; nucleotides outside the gene matches: 11. The full variable domain, with the rest looked up from reference TRBV7-2 and TRBJ2-1, is GAGVSQSPSNKVTEKGKDVELRCDPISGHTALYWYRQSLGQGLEFLIYFQGNSAPDKSGLPSDRFSAERTGGSVSTLTIQRTQQEDSAVYLCASSPTWTSGGAGEQFFGPGTRLTVL.